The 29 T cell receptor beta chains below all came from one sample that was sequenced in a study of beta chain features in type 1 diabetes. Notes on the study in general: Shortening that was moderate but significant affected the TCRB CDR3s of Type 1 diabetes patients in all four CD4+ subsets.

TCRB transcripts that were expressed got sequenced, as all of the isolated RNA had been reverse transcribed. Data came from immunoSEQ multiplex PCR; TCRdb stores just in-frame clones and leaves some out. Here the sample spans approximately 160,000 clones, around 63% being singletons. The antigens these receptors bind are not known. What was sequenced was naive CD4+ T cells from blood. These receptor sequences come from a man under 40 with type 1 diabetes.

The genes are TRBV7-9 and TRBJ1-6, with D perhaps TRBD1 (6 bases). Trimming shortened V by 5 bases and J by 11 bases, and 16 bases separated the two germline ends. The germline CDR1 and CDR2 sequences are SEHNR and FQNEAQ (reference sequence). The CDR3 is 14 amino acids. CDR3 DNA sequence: TGTGCCAGCAGCGCGTCGGGACAAACGGCACCCCTCCACTTT. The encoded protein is CASSASGQTAPLHF.

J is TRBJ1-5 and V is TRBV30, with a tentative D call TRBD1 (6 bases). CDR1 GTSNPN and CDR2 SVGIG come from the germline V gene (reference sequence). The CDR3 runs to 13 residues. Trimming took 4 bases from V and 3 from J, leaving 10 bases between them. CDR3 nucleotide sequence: TGTGCCTGGAAGTCGGGGGCCAATCAGCCCCAGCATTTT. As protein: CAWKSGANQPQHF. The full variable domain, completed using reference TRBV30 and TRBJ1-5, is SQTIHQWPATLVQPVGSPLSLECTVEGTSNPNLYWYRQAAGRGLQLLFYSVGIGQISSEVPQNLSASRPQDRQFILSSKKLLLSDSGFYLCAWKSGANQPQHFGDGTRLSIL.

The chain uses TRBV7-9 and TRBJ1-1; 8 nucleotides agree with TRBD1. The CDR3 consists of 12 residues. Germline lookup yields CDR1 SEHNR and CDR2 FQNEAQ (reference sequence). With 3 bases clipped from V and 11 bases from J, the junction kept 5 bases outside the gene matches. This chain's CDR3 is CASSFQGAKAFF. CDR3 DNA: TGTGCCAGCAGCTTTCAGGGGGCGAAGGCTTTCTTT.

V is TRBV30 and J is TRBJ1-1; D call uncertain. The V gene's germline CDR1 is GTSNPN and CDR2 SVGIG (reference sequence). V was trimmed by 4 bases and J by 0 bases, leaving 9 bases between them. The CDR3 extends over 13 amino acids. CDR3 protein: CAWNYQMNTEAFF. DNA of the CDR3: TGTGCCTGGAACTATCAGATGAACACTGAAGCTTTCTTT.

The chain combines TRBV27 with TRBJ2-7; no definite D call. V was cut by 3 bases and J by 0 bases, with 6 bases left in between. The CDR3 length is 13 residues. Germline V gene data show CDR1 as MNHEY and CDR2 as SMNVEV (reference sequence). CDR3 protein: CASSLEGSYEQYF. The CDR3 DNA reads TGTGCCAGCAGTTTGGAAGGCTCCTACGAGCAGTACTTC.

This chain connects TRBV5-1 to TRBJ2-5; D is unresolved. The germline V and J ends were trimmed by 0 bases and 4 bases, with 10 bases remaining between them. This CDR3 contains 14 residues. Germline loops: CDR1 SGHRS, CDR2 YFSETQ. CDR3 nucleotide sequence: TGCGCCAGCAGCTTGGCCAGCCCCCCAGAGACCCAGTACTTC. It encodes CASSLASPPETQYF. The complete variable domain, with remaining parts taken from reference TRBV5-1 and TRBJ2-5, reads KAGVTQTPRYLIKTRGQQVTLSCSPISGHRSVSWYQQTPGQGLQFLFEYFSETQRNKGNFPGRFSGRQFSNSRSEMNVSTLELGDSALYLCASSLASPPETQYFGPGTRLLVL.

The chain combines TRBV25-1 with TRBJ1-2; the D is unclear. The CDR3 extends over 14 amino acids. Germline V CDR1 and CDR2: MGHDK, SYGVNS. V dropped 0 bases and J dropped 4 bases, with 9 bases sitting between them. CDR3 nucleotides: TGTGCCAGCAGTGAATATTTGTCTCCCTATGGCTACACCTTC. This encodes CASSEYLSPYGYTF.

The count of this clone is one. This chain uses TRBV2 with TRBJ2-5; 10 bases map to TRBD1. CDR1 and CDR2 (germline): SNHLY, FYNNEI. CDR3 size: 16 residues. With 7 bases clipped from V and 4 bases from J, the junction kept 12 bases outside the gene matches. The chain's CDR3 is CASTPIGDRGGETQYF. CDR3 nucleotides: TGTGCCAGCACCCCGATCGGGGACAGGGGAGGAGAGACCCAGTACTTC.

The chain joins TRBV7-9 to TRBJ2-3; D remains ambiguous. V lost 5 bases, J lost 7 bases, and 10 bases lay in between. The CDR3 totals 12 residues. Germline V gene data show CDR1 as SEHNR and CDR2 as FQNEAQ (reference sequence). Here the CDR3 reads CASSPGVYTQYF. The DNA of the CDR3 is TGTGCCAGCAGCCCGGGCGTATATACGCAGTATTTT.

This CDR3 is CASSGTPVSEQFF. DNA for the CDR3: TGTGCCAGCAGCGGGACGCCTGTGAGTGAGCAGTTCTTC. V usage is TRBV9 and J usage is TRBJ2-1; no clear D. V was clipped by 3 bases and J by 9 bases, with 13 bases between them. The CDR3 extends over 13 amino acids. CDR1 and CDR2 from the germline V gene are SGDLS and YYNGEE. Drawing the rest from reference TRBV9 and TRBJ2-1, the complete variable domain is DSGVTQTPKHLITATGQRVTLRCSPRSGDLSVYWYQQSLDQGLQFLIQYYNGEERAKGNILERFSAQQFPDLHSELNLSSLELGDSALYFCASSGTPVSEQFFGPGTRLTVL.

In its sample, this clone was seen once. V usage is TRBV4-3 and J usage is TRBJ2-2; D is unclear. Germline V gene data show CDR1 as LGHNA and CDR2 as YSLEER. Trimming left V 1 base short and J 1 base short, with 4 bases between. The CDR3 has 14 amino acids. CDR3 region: CASSQVMNTGELFF. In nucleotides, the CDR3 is TGCGCCAGCAGCCAAGTCATGAACACCGGGGAGCTGTTTTTT.

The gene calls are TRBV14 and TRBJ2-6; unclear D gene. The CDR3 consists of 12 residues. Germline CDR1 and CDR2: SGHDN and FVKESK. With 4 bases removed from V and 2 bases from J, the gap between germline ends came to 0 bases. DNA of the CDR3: TGTGCCAGCAGCCCTGGGGCCAACGTCCTGACTTTC. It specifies CASSPGANVLTF.

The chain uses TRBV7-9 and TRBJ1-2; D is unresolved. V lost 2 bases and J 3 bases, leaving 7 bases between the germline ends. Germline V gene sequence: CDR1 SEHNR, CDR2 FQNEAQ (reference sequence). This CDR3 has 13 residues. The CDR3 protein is CASSLHGDYGYTF. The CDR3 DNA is TGTGCCAGCAGCTTACACGGGGACTATGGCTACACCTTC.

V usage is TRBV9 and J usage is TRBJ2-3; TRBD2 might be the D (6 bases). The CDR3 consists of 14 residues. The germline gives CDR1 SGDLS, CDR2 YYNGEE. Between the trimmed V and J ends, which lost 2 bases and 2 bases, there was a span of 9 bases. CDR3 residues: CASSVSGDTDTQYF. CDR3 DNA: TGTGCCAGCAGCGTTAGCGGCGACACAGATACGCAGTATTTT.

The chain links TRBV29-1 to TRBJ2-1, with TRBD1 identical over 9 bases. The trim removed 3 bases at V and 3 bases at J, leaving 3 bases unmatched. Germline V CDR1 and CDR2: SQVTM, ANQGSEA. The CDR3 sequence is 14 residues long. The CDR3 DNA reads TGCAGCGTTGAGGGACAGGGAGACTACAATGAGCAGTTCTTC. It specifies CSVEGQGDYNEQFF.

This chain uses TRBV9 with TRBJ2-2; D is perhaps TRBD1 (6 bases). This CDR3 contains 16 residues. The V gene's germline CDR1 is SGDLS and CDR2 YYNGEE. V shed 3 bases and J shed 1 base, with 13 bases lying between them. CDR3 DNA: TGTGCCAGCAGCGCTCGCCAGGGGTGGAACACCGGGGAGCTGTTTTTT. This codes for CASSARQGWNTGELFF.

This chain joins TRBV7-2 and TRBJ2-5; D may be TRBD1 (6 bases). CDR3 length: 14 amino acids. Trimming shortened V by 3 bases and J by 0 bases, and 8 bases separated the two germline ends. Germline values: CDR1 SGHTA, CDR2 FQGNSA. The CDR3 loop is CASSLGAYQETQYF. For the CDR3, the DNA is TGTGCCAGCAGCTTGGGGGCCTACCAAGAGACCCAGTACTTC.

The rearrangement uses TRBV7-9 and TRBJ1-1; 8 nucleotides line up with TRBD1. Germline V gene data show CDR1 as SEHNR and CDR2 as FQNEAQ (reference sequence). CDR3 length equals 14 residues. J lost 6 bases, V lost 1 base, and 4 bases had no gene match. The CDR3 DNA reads TGTGCCAGCAGCTTAGGCCAGGGGGCACCTGAAGCTTTCTTT. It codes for CASSLGQGAPEAFF.

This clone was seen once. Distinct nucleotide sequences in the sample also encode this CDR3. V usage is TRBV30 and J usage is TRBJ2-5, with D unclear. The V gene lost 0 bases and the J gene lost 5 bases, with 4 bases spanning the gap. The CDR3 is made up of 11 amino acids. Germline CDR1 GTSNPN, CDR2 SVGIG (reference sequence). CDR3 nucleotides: TGTGCCTGGAGTGTAGGTGAGACCCAGTACTTC. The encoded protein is CAWSVGETQYF.

CDR3 residues: CATKQGGDTQYF. The CDR3 DNA reads TGTGCCACCAAACAAGGGGGAGATACGCAGTATTTT. The V gene is TRBV10-3, the J gene TRBJ2-3, with D perhaps TRBD1 (6 bases). Trimming removed 10 bases at V and 5 bases at J, with 13 bases between. Per the germline V gene, CDR1 is ENHRY and CDR2 is SYGVKD. The CDR3 runs 12 residues.

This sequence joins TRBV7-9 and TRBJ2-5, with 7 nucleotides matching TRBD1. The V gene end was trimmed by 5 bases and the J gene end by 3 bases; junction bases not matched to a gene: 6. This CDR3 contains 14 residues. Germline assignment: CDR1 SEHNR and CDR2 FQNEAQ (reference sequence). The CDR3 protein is CASSLNRGEETQYF. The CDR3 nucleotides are TGTGCCAGCAGCCTGAACAGGGGTGAAGAGACCCAGTACTTC.

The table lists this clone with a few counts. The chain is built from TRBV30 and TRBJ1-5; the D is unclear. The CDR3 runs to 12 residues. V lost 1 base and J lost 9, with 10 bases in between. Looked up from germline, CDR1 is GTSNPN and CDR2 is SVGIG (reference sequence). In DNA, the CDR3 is TGTGCCTGGAGTGACCTCGAACGGCCCCAGCATTTT. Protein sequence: CAWSDLERPQHF.

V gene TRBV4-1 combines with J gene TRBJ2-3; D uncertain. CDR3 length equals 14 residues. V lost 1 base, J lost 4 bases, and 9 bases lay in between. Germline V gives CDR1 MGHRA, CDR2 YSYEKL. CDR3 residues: CASSQGDPPDTQYF. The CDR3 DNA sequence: TGCGCCAGCAGCCAAGGGGATCCCCCAGATACGCAGTATTTT.

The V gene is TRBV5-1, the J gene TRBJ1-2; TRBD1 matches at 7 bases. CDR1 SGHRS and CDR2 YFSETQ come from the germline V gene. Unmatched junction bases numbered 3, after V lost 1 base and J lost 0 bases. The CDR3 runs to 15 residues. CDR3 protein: CASSLTGEPNYGYTF. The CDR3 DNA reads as TGCGCCAGCAGCTTGACAGGGGAGCCTAACTATGGCTACACCTTC.

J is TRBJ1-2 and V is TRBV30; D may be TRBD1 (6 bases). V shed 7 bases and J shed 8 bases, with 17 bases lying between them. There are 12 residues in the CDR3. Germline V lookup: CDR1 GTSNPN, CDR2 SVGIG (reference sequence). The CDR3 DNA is TGTGCCTCAGACACAGGGAAAGGAGGCTACACCTTC. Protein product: CASDTGKGGYTF.

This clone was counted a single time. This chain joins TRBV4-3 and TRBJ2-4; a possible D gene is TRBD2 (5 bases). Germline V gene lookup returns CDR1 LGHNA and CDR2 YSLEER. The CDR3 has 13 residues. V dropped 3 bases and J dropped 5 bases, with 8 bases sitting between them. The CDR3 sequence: CASSQDGENIQYF. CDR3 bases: TGCGCCAGCAGCCAGGACGGGGAAAACATTCAGTACTTC.

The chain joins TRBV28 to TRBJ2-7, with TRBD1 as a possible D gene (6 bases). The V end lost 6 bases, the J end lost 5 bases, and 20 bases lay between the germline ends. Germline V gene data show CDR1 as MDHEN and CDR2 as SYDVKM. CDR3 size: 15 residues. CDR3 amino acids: CASSLSRDIVNEQYF. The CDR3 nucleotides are TGTGCCAGCAGCCTCTCCCGGGACATTGTCAACGAGCAGTACTTC.

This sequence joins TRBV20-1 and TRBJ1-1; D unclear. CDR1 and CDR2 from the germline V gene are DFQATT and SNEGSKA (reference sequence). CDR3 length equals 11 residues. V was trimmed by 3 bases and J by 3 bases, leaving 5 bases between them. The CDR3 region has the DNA TGCAGTGCTAGGGGTGACACTGAAGCTTTCTTT. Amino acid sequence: CSARGDTEAFF.

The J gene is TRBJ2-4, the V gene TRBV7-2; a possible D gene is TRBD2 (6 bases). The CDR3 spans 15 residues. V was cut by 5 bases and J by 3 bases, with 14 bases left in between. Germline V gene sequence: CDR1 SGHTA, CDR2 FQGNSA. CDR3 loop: CASSIGAGNKNIQYF. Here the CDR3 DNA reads TGTGCCAGCAGCATCGGGGCGGGAAACAAAAACATTCAGTACTTC.